The subject of this entry is one T cell receptor (beta chain). Antigen unknown. Before sequencing, viral peptide pools were used by the ViraFEST assay to expand antigen-specific CD4+ T cells. Researchers isolated CD4+ T cells once less than 13 days of culture had elapsed. All study participants received two doses of BNT162b2 or mRNA-1273 vaccine. Half-medium changes using IL-2 medium occurred on days 3 and 7. TCRdb's copy holds only in-frame clones and misses some; the assay was immunoSEQ multiplex PCR. The table shows tens of thousands of clones, with 76% occurring only once. This sample is drawn from a study of vaccination effects on CD4 cells after COVID-19. Trimming removed 0 bases at V and 1 base at J, with 4 bases between. CDR1 and CDR2 from the germline V gene are SGDLS and YYNGEE. CDR3 length equals 14 residues.

The receptor was isolated from a human donor who received a COVID-19 vaccine. The chain carries TRBV9 and TRBJ2-2; D call uncertain. Specimen: CD4+ T cells from PBMCs cultured with HCoV-OC43 spike peptides, collected after COVID-19 vaccination. As to subset: HCoV-OC43 spike overlapping peptide pool stimulation. The CDR3 DNA reads TGTGCCAGCAGCGTAGTTCAGAACACCGGGGAGCTGTTTTTT. This codes for CASSVVQNTGELFF.